Below are 26 T cell receptor beta chains sequenced from a single sample in a study of shared clonotypes between healthy human individuals. Libraries were prepared by immunoSEQ multiplex PCR; TCRdb keeps only in-frame clonotypes and omits some of them. Of 560,000 or so clones in the sample, 90% to 97% are singletons; the top ten hold 0.11%. CD8 cells regarded as naive lacked CD45RO, were positively chosen for CCR7, and omitted terminally differentiated effector memory CD45RA+ cells. Sample: naive CD8+ T cells sorted from blood. These receptors originate from a woman younger than 45 in good health.

This chain connects TRBV11-2 to TRBJ2-7, with a possible D match to TRBD2 (6 bases). CDR1 is SGHAT, CDR2 FQNNGV, per germline. The V end was cut by 5 bases, the J end by 2 bases, with 13 bases between. The CDR3 consists of 14 residues. The DNA for the CDR3 is TGTGCCAGCAGCCGCGGGGAGTCTGCCTACGAGCAGTACTTC. This sequence encodes CASSRGESAYEQYF.

The rearrangement links TRBV13 to TRBJ2-1, with 8 bases identical to TRBD2. The V segment lost 4 bases and the J segment 0 bases; nucleotides outside the gene matches: 5. The V gene's germline CDR1 is PRHDT and CDR2 FYEKMQ (reference sequence). The CDR3 totals 16 residues. The CDR3 DNA reads TGTGCCAGCAGCTCACTAGCGGCAAGCTCCTACAATGAGCAGTTCTTC. This codes for CASSSLAASSYNEQFF.

This rearrangement joins TRBV19 to TRBJ1-5, with a weak D call TRBD1 (5 bases). This CDR3 region has 15 residues. Between the trimmed V and J ends, which lost 5 bases and 5 bases, there was a span of 16 bases. CDR1 and CDR2 from the germline V gene are LNHDA and SQIVND (reference sequence). CDR3 region: CASSDQRGGDQPQHF. The DNA of the CDR3 is TGTGCCAGTAGTGACCAGAGGGGCGGGGATCAGCCCCAGCATTTT.

V and J are TRBV4-1 and TRBJ2-2; tentative D call: TRBD2 (5 bases). The germline V gene encodes CDR1 MGHRA and CDR2 YSYEKL. The CDR3 sequence is 15 residues long. The germline V and J ends were trimmed by 1 base and 6 bases, with 12 bases remaining between them. The CDR3 nucleotides read TGCGCCAGCAGCCAAGTTAGGTTAGCGCCCGGGGAGCTGTTTTTT. It is translated as CASSQVRLAPGELFF.

V gene TRBV13 combines with J gene TRBJ2-3, with a tentative D call TRBD1 (6 bases). Germline V gene sequence: CDR1 PRHDT, CDR2 FYEKMQ (reference sequence). V lost 5 bases to trimming and J lost 0 bases, with 18 bases between them. The CDR3 length is 17 residues. The CDR3 here is CASSPTRGAESTDTQYF. The CDR3 region has the DNA TGTGCCAGCAGCCCTACCAGGGGAGCGGAGAGCACAGATACGCAGTATTTT.

V usage is TRBV13 and J usage is TRBJ2-3; perhaps TRBD2 as D (6 bases). This CDR3 has 15 residues. Trimming left V 2 bases short and J 7 bases short, with 16 bases between. From germline, CDR1 is PRHDT and CDR2 FYEKMQ (reference sequence). CDR3 in amino acids: CASSLSALARHTQYF. The CDR3, as DNA: TGTGCCAGCAGCTTAAGCGCCCTAGCGCGCCATACGCAGTATTTT.

The chain combines TRBV5-1 with TRBJ2-2; 11 nucleotides agree with TRBD2. Looked up from germline, CDR1 is SGHRS and CDR2 is YFSETQ. The length of the CDR3 is 17 residues. Trimming took 2 bases from V and 1 from J; bases not matched to a gene: 4. CDR3 protein: CASSLATSGRNTGELFF. Here the CDR3 DNA reads TGCGCCAGCAGCTTAGCCACTAGCGGGAGGAACACCGGGGAGCTGTTTTTT.

This chain connects TRBV5-1 to TRBJ2-3, with TRBD2 matching over 10 bases. Germline assignment: CDR1 SGHRS and CDR2 YFSETQ. The CDR3 is 14 amino acids. V was clipped by 4 bases and J by 5 bases; unmatched bases: 4. The CDR3, as DNA: TGCGCCAGCAGCCTAGCGGGAGTCAAAGATACGCAGTATTTT. Residues: CASSLAGVKDTQYF.

V and J are TRBV19 and TRBJ1-5, with 7 bases that match TRBD1. Germline CDR1 reads LNHDA; CDR2 reads SQIVND (reference sequence). The CDR3 spans 15 residues. Trimming took 5 bases from V and 4 from J; bases not matched to a gene: 8. Written as DNA, the CDR3 is TGTGCCAGTAGTCCAGAACAGGGGTTAAATCAGCCCCAGCATTTT. Its translation is CASSPEQGLNQPQHF.

The V call is TRBV25-1, the J call TRBJ2-1; D might be TRBD2 (5 bases). The germline V and J ends were trimmed by 9 bases and 4 bases, with 16 bases remaining between them. CDR1 is MGHDK, CDR2 SYGVNS, per germline. This CDR3 is 14 amino acids long. The CDR3 region has the DNA TGTGCCAGTGGGAAAGCGGAACCTTACAATGAGCAGTTCTTC. Translation: CASGKAEPYNEQFF.

To note about this clone: Other nucleotide sequences from this sample produce the same CDR3. This rearrangement joins TRBV27 to TRBJ2-7; D may match TRBD1 or TRBD2 (5 bases each). V lost 2 bases to trimming and J lost 2 bases, with 13 bases between them. The germline CDR1 and CDR2 sequences are MNHEY and SMNVEV (reference sequence). The CDR3 loop spans 15 amino acids. CDR3 DNA sequence: TGTGCCAGCAGTTTAGGGGCTGGGGGAACCTACGAGCAGTACTTC. It codes for CASSLGAGGTYEQYF.

In nucleotides, the CDR3 is TGTGCCAGCAGCCGTATGGGGACTGTGGCGGGAAGACAAGAGACCCAGTACTTC. It yields the protein CASSRMGTVAGRQETQYF. V is TRBV7-9 and J is TRBJ2-5, with D possibly being TRBD2 (6 bases). Germline V CDR1 and CDR2: SEHNR, FQNEAQ (reference sequence). Deletions cut 5 bases from V and 2 bases from J, with 24 bases between. The CDR3 has 18 amino acids.

V is TRBV13 and J is TRBJ2-7; D not resolved. Germline V lookup: CDR1 PRHDT, CDR2 FYEKMQ (reference sequence). V was clipped by 0 bases and J by 6 bases, with 9 bases between them. CDR3 length: 13 residues. The CDR3 DNA follows: TGTGCCAGCAGCTTAGGTCATGGCGGCGAGCAGTACTTC. It codes for CASSLGHGGEQYF.

Note on this clone: The same CDR3 arises from other DNA sequences in this sample as well. The chain links TRBV27 to TRBJ2-7; 7 bases map to TRBD2. V lost 4 bases and J lost 4; bases outside the gene matches: 4. The CDR3 is 13 residues long. CDR1 is MNHEY, CDR2 SMNVEV, per germline (reference sequence). CDR3 loop: CASSYRGVYEQYF. The CDR3 DNA reads TGTGCCAGCAGTTATCGGGGGGTATACGAGCAGTACTTC.

The V call is TRBV5-8, the J call TRBJ1-2; 8 positions agree with TRBD1. Losses at the gene ends were 6 bases for V and 4 bases for J; bases not matched to a gene: 8. CDR1 SGHTS and CDR2 YDEGEE come from the germline V gene. The CDR3 covers 14 residues. CDR3 sequence reads: CASTLDRGAYGYTF. For the CDR3, the DNA is TGTGCCAGCACCTTAGACAGGGGCGCCTATGGCTACACCTTC. Full variable domain (missing parts from reference TRBV5-8 and TRBJ1-2): EAGVTQSPTHLIKTRGQQATLRCSPISGHTSVYWYQQALGLGLQFLLWYDEGEERNRGNFPPRFSGRQFPNYSSELNVNALELEDSALYLCASTLDRGAYGYTFGSGTRLTVV.

This chain joins TRBV5-1 and TRBJ2-3, with a tentative D call TRBD2 (6 bases). This CDR3 has 15 residues. Trimming took off 1 base at V and 3 bases at J, with 12 bases between the two ends. Germline values: CDR1 SGHRS, CDR2 YFSETQ. The CDR3 loop is CASSLSGSATDTQYF. As DNA, the CDR3 is TGCGCCAGCAGCTTGAGCGGGTCCGCTACAGATACGCAGTATTTT.

The chain carries TRBV27 and TRBJ1-4; D call uncertain. Germline loops: CDR1 MNHEY, CDR2 SMNVEV (reference sequence). The CDR3 has 14 amino acids. V lost 5 bases to trimming and J lost 7 bases, with 14 bases between them. The CDR3, as DNA: TGTGCCAGCAGTCCCTTTTCGTATTCTGAAAAACTGTTTTTT. It specifies CASSPFSYSEKLFF.

This chain joins TRBV6-5 and TRBJ1-2; the D is unclear. The germline V gene encodes CDR1 MNHEY and CDR2 SVGAGI. Between the trimmed V and J ends, which lost 8 bases and 4 bases, there was a span of 11 bases. This CDR3 spans 12 amino acids. CDR3 in DNA: TGTGCCAGCGCCGGGCAGGCCTATGGCTACACCTTC. Protein: CASAGQAYGYTF.

The chain links TRBV5-1 to TRBJ2-1, with TRBD2 identical over 7 bases. The J segment lost 10 bases and the V segment lost 0 bases, leaving 13 bases of the junction unmatched. CDR1 and CDR2 (germline): SGHRS, YFSETQ. The CDR3 covers 16 residues. The CDR3 coding sequence is TGCGCCAGCAGCTTGGCCCTAGCGGCCCTAGGCGACGAGCAGTTCTTC. This gives the protein CASSLALAALGDEQFF. The full variable domain, completed using reference TRBV5-1 and TRBJ2-1, is KAGVTQTPRYLIKTRGQQVTLSCSPISGHRSVSWYQQTPGQGLQFLFEYFSETQRNKGNFPGRFSGRQFSNSRSEMNVSTLELGDSALYLCASSLALAALGDEQFFGPGTRLTVL.

The J gene is TRBJ1-4, the V gene TRBV4-1, with unresolved D. The V gene's germline CDR1 is MGHRA and CDR2 YSYEKL. V lost 1 base and J lost 8, with 14 bases in between. CDR3 size: 15 residues. CDR3 DNA: TGCGCCAGCAGCCAAGCGGGGTTAGAGGAGGAAAAACTGTTTTTT. This sequence encodes CASSQAGLEEEKLFF.

This chain links TRBV7-2 with TRBJ2-1; D might be TRBD2 (6 bases). The CDR3 runs 17 residues. Between the trimmed V and J ends, which lost 2 bases and 0 bases, there was a span of 14 bases. Looked up from germline, CDR1 is SGHTA and CDR2 is FQGNSA. The CDR3 DNA reads TGTGCCAGCAGCTTACTAGGTGCGGGGATCTCCTACAATGAGCAGTTCTTC. It translates to CASSLLGAGISYNEQFF. Looking up the rest from reference TRBV7-2 and TRBJ2-1 gives the full variable domain: GAGVSQSPSNKVTEKGKDVELRCDPISGHTALYWYRQSLGQGLEFLIYFQGNSAPDKSGLPSDRFSAERTGGSVSTLTIQRTQQEDSAVYLCASSLLGAGISYNEQFFGPGTRLTVL.

This chain joins TRBV15 and TRBJ1-2, with D possibly TRBD1 on 5 matching bases. The CDR3 is made up of 13 amino acids. The germline CDR1 and CDR2 sequences are LNHNV and YYDKDF (reference sequence). The V and J ends lost 5 bases and 2 bases respectively, with 9 bases between them. CDR3 protein: CATSPGTNYGYTF. CDR3 in DNA: TGTGCCACCAGCCCAGGGACCAACTATGGCTACACCTTC.

This clone has a single count. The CDR3 nucleotides are TGCGCCAGCAGCCAAGTTGGGGGTGCGCAAATTGCTTTCTTT. It specifies CASSQVGGAQIAFF. The chain uses TRBV4-1 and TRBJ1-1; a weak D match, TRBD1 (5 bases). The CDR3 has 14 amino acids. The V end lost 1 base, the J end lost 11 bases, and 17 bases lay between the germline ends. Germline V gene data show CDR1 as MGHRA and CDR2 as YSYEKL.

The chain combines TRBV28 with TRBJ1-5, with a possible D match to TRBD1 (5 bases). Trimming stripped 2 bases from V and 7 bases from J, with 12 bases between. In germline, CDR1 is MDHEN, CDR2 SYDVKM. The CDR3 runs 14 residues. CDR3 sequence: CASSLGLRGQPQHF. CDR3 bases: TGTGCCAGCAGTTTAGGTTTGAGGGGCCAGCCCCAGCATTTT.

V and J are TRBV19 and TRBJ2-7; 11 bases map to TRBD2. This CDR3 has 15 residues. V lost 6 bases to trimming and J lost 3 bases; unmatched junction nucleotides: 7. CDR1 is LNHDA and CDR2 is SQIVND in the germline V gene (reference sequence). The CDR3 DNA follows: TGTGCCAGTAGAAATCGACTAGCGGGGTTCTACGAGCAGTACTTC. Translation: CASRNRLAGFYEQYF.

This clone was seen a single time. This chain connects TRBV27 to TRBJ2-7; TRBD2 aligns across 13 bases. This CDR3 comprises 15 residues. V was pared by 5 bases and J by 4 bases, with 5 bases of the junction left unmatched. In germline, CDR1 is MNHEY, CDR2 SMNVEV (reference sequence). CDR3 in amino acids: CASSTGLAGRYEQYF. The DNA of the CDR3 is TGTGCCAGCAGTACGGGACTAGCGGGGAGATACGAGCAGTACTTC.